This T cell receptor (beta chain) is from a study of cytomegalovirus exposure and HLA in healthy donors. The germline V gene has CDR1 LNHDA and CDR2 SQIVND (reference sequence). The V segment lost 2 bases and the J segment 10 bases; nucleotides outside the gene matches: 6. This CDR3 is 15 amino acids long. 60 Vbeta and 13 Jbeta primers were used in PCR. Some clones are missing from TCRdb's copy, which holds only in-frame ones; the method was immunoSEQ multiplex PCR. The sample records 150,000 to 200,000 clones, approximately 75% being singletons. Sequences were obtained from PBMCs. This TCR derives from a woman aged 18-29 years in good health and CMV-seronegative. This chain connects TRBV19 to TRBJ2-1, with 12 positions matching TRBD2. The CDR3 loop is CASSIQTSGGGEQFF. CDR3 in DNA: TGTGCCAGTAGTATACAGACTAGCGGGGGAGGCGAGCAGTTCTTC. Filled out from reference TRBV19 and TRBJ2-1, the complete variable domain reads DGGITQSPKYLFRKEGQNVTLSCEQNLNHDAMYWYRQDPGQGLRLIYYSQIVNDFQKGDIAEGYSVSREKKESFPLTVTSAQKNPTAFYLCASSIQTSGGGEQFFGPGTRLTVL.